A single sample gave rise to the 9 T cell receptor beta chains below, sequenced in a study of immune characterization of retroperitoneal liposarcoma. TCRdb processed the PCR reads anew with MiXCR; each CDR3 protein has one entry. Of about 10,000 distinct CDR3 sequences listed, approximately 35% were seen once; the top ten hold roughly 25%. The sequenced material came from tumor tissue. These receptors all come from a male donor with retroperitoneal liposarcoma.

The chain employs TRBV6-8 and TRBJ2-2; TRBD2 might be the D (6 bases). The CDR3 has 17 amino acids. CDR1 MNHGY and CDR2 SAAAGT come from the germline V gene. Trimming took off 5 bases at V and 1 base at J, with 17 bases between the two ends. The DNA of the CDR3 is TGTGCCAGCAGTGACAAGACTAGAAGATTGAACACCGGGGAGCTGTTTTTT. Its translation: CASSDKTRRLNTGELFF.

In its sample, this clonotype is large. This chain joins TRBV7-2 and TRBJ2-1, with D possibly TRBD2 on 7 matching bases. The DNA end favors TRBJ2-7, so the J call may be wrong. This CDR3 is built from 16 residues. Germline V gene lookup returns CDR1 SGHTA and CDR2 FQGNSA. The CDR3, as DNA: TGTGCCAGCAGCTTATATGTCAGGGGAGGGTACAATGAGCAGTACTTC. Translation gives CASSLYVRGGYNEQYF.

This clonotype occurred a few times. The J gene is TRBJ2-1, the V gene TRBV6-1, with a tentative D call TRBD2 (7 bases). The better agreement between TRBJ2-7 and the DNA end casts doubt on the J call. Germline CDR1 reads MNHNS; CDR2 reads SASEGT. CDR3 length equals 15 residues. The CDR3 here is CASTDGAGAPYEQYF. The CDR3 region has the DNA TGTGCCAGCACCGACGGGGCGGGGGCTCCCTACGAGCAGTACTTC.

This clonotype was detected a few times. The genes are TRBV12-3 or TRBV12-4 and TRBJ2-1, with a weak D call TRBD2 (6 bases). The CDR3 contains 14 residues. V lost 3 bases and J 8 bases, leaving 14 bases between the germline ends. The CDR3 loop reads CASSLGGKGYEQFF. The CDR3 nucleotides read TGTGCCAGCAGTTTGGGGGGTAAAGGCTATGAGCAGTTCTTC.

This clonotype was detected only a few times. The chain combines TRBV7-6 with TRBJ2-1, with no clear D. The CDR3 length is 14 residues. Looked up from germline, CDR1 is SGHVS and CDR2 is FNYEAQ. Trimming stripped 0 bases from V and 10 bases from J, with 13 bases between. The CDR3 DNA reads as TGTGCCAGCAGCTTAGCGTCCGGGTTGGACGAGCAGTTCTTC. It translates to CASSLASGLDEQFF.

The CDR3 coding sequence is TGTGCCAGCAGTTTTGGGGCGCGCACTAGCACAGATACGCAGTATTTT. Amino acid sequence: CASSFGARTSTDTQYF. The rearrangement joins TRBV12-3 or TRBV12-4 to TRBJ2-3, with D perhaps matching TRBD1 (5 bases). V lost 3 bases to trimming and J lost 0 bases, with 13 bases between them. The CDR3 extends over 16 amino acids.

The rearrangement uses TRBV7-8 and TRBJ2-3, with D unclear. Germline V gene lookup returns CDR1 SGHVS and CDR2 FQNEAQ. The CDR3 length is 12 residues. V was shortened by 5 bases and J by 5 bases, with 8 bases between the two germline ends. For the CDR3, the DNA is TGTGCCAGCAGCCTTCTCAGAGATACGCAGTATTTT. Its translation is CASSLLRDTQYF.

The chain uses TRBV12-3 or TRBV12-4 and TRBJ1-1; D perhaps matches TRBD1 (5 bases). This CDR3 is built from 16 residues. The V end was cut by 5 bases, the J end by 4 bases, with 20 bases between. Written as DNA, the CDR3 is TGTGCCAGCAGTCCCAAGGGGTGGGTGGGCGGCACTGAAGCTTTCTTT. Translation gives CASSPKGWVGGTEAFF.

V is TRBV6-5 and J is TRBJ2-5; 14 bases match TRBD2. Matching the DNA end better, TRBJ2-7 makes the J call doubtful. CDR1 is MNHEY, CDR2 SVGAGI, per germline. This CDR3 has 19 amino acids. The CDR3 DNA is TGTGCCAGCAGTTACGCTGGGACTAGCGGGAGTCGTGGTGTGTACGAGCAGTACTTC. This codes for CASSYAGTSGSRGVYEQYF.